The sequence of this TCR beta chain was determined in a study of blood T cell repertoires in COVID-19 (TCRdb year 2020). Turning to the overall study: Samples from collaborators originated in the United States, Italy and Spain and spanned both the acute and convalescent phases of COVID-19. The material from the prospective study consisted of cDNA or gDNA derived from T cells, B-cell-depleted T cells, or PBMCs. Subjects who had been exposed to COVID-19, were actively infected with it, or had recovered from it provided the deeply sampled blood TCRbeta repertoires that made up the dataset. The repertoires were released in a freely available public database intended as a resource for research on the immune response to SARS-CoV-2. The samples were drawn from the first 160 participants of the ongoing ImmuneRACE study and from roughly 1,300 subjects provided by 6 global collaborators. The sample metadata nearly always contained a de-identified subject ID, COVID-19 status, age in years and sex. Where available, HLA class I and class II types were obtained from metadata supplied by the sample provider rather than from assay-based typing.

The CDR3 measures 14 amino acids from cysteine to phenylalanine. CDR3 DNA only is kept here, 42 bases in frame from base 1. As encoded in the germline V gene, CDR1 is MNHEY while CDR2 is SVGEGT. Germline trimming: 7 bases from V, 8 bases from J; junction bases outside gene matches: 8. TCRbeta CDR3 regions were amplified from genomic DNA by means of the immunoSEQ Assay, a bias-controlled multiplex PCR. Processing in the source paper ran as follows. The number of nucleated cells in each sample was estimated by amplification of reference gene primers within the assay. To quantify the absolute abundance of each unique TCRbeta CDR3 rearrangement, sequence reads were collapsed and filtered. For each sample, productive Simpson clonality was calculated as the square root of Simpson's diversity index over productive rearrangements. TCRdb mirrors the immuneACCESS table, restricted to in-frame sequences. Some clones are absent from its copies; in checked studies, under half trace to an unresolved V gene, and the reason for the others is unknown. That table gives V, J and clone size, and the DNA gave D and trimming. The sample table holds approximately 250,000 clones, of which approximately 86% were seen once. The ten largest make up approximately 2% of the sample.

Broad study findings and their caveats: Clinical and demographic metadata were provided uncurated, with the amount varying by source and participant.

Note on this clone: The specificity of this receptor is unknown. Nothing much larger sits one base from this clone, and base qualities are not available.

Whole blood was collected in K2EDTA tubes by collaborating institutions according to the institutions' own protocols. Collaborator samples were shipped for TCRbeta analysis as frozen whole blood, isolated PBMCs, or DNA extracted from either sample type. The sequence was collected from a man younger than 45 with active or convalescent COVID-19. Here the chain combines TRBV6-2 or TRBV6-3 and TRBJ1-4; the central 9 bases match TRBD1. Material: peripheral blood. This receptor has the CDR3 CASTPDRGQEKLFF. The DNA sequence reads TGTGCCAGCACCCCGGACAGGGGCCAAGAAAAACTGTTTTTT.